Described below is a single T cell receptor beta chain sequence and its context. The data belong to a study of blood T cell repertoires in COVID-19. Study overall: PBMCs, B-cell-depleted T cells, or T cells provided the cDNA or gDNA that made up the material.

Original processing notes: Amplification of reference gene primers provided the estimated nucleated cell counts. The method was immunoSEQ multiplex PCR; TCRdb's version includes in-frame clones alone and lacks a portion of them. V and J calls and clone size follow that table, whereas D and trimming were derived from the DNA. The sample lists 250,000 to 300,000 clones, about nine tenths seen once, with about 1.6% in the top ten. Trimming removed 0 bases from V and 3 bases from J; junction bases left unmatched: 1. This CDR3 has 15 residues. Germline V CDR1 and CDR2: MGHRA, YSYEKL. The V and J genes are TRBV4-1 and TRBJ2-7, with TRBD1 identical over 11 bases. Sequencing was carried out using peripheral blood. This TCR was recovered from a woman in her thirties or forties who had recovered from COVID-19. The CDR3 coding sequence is TGCGCCAGCAGCCAAGAAGGGACAGGGGGCTACGAGCAGTACTTC. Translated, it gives CASSQEGTGGYEQYF.